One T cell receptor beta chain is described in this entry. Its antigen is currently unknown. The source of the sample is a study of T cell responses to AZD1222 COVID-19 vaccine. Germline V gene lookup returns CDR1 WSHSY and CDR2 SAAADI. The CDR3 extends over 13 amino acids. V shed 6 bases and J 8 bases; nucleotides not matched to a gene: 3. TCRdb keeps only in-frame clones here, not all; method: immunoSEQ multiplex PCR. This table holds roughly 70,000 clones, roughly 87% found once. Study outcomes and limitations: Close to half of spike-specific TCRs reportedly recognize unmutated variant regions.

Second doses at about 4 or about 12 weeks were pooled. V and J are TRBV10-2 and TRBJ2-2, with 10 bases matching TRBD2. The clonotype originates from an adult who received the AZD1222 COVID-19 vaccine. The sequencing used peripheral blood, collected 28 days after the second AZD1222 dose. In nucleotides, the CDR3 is TGCGCCAGCAGGGCTAGCGGGAGAGGGGAGCTGTTTTTT. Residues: CASRASGRGELFF.